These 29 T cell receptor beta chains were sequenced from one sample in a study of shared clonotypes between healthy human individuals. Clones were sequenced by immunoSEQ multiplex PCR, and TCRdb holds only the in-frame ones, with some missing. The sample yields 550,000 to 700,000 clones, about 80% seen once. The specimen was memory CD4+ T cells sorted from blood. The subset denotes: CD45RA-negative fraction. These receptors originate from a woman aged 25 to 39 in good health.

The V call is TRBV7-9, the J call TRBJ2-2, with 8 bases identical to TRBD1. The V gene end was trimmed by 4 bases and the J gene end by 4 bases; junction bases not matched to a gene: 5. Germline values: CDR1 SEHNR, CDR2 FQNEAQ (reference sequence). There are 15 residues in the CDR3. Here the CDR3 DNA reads TGTGCCAGCAGCTACAGGGGGAGGTCCACCGGGGAGCTGTTTTTT. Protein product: CASSYRGRSTGELFF.

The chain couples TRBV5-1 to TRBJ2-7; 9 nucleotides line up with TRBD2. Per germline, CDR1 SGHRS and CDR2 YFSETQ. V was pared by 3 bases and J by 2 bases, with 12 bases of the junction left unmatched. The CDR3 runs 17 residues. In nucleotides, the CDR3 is TGCGCCAGCAGCTGGGATCCAATTAGCGGGGGTACCTACGAGCAGTACTTC. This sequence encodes CASSWDPISGGTYEQYF.

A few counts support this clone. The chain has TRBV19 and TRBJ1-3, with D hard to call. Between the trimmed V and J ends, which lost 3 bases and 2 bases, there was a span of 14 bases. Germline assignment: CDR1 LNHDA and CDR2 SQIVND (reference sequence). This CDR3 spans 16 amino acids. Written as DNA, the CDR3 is TGTGCCAGTAGTATCTGGACTTTTGCAACTGGAAACACCATATATTTT. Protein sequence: CASSIWTFATGNTIYF.

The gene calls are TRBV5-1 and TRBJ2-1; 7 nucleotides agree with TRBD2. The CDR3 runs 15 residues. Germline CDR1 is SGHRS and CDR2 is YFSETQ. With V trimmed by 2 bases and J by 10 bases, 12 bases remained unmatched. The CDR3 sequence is CASSFSGPSLGEQFF. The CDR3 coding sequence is TGCGCCAGCAGCTTTAGCGGGCCGTCCCTGGGGGAGCAGTTCTTC.

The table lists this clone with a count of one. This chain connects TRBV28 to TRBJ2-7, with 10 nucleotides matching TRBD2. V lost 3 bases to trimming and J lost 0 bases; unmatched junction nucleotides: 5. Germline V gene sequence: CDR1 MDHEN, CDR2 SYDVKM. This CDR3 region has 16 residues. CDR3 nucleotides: TGTGCCAGCAGTTTGTCGGGACTAGCGAGCTCCTACGAGCAGTACTTC. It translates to CASSLSGLASSYEQYF.

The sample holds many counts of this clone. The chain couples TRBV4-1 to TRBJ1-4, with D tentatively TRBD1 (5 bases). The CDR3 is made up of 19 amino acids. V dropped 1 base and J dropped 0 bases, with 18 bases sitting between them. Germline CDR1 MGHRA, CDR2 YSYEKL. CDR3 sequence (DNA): TGCGCCAGCAGCCAAGCCGTAGTGAGACAGATTGCAACTAATGAAAAACTGTTTTTT. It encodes CASSQAVVRQIATNEKLFF.

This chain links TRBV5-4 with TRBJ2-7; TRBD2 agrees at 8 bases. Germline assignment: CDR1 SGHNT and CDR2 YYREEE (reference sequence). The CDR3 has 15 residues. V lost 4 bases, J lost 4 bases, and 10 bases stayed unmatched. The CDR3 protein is CASSPAGGLFYEQYF. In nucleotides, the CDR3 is TGTGCCAGCAGCCCGGCGGGGGGACTTTTTTACGAGCAGTACTTC.

CDR3 sequence reads: CASSQRVGVTVDEQYF. The CDR3 DNA sequence: TGTGCCAGCAGTCAGCGAGTGGGGGTTACGGTGGACGAGCAGTACTTC. The V and J genes are TRBV27 and TRBJ2-7; D tentatively reads TRBD1 or TRBD2 (5 bases each). V lost 5 bases and J lost 5, with 22 bases in between. Germline CDR1 reads MNHEY; CDR2 reads SMNVEV (reference sequence). There are 16 residues in the CDR3.

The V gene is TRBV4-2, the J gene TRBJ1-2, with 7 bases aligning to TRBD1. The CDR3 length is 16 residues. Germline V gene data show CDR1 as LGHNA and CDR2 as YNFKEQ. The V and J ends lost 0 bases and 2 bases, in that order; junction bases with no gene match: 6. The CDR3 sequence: CASSQDRGRGNYGYTF. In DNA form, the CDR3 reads TGTGCCAGCAGCCAAGATAGGGGCAGGGGGAACTATGGCTACACCTTC.

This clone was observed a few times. CDR3 sequence reads: CASSPGLSGELFF. Written as DNA, the CDR3 is TGTGCCAGCAGCCCAGGTTTGAGCGGGGAGCTGTTTTTT. The chain combines TRBV5-4 with TRBJ2-2; D not resolved. The germline V gene has CDR1 SGHNT and CDR2 YYREEE (reference sequence). Trimming left V 4 bases short and J 7 bases short, with 11 bases between. The CDR3 covers 13 residues. The whole variable domain, filled in from reference TRBV5-4 and TRBJ2-2, reads ETGVTQSPTHLIKTRGQQVTLRCSSQSGHNTVSWYQQALGQGPQFIFQYYREEENGRGNFPPRFSGLQFPNYSSELNVNALELDDSALYLCASSPGLSGELFFGEGSRLTVL.

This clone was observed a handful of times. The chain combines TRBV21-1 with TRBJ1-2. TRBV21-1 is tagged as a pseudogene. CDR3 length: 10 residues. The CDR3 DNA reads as TGTGCCAGCCCTAACTATGGCTACACCTTC. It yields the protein CASPNYGYTF.

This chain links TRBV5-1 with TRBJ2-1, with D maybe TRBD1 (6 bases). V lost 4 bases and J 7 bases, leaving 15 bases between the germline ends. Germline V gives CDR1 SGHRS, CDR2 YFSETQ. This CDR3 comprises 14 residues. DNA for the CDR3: TGCGCCAGCAGCCCGGGGACAATGGGAAATGAGCAGTTCTTC. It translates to CASSPGTMGNEQFF.

CDR3 sequence (DNA): TGCGCCAGCAGCCAACCGGGCAGGGGGCTGGGTGGCTACACCTTC. It translates to CASSQPGRGLGGYTF. The chain couples TRBV4-1 to TRBJ1-2; 8 nucleotides match TRBD1. The junction had 9 bases not matched to a gene; V was cut back by 2 bases and J by 7 bases. Looked up from germline, CDR1 is MGHRA and CDR2 is YSYEKL. The CDR3 has 15 amino acids.

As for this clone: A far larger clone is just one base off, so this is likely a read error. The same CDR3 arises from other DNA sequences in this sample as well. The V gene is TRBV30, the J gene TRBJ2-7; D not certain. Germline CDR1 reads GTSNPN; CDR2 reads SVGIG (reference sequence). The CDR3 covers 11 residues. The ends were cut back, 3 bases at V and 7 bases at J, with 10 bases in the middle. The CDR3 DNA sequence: TGTGCCTGGAGGGGGATGAGGGAGCAGTACTTC. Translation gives CAWRGMREQYF.

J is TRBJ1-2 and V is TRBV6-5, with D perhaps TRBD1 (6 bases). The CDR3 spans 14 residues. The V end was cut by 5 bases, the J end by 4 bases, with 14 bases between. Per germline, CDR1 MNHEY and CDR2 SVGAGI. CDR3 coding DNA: TGTGCCAGCAGTGACGACAGGAACGCCTATGGCTACACCTTC. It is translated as CASSDDRNAYGYTF.

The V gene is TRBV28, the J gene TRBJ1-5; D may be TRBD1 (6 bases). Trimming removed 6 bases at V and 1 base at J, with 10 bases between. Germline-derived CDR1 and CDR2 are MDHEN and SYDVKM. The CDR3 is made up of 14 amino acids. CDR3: CASRLRGSNQPQHF. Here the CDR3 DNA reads TGTGCCAGCAGGTTAAGGGGGAGCAATCAGCCCCAGCATTTT.

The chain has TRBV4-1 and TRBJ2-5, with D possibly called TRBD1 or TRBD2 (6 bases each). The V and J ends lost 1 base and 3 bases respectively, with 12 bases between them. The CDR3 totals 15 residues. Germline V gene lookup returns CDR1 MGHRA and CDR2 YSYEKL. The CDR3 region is CASSQVGAGKETQYF. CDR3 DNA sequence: TGCGCCAGCAGCCAAGTGGGGGCGGGGAAAGAGACCCAGTACTTC.

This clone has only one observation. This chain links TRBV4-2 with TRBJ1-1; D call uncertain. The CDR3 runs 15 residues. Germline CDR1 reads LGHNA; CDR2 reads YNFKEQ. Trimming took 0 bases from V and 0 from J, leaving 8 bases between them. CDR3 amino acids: CASSQEVLMNTEAFF. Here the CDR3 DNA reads TGTGCCAGCAGCCAAGAGGTCTTAATGAACACTGAAGCTTTCTTT.

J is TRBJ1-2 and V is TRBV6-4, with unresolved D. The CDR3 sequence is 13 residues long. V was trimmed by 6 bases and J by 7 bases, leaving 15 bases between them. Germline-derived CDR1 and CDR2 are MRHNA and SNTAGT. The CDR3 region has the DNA TGTGCCAGCAGAGGCTCTGGGGAGCGTGGCTACACCTTC. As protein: CASRGSGERGYTF.

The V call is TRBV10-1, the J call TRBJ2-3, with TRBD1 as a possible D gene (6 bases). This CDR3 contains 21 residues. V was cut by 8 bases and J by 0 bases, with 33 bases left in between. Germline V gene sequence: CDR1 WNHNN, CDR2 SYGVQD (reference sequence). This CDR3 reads CASYLPLSAERDNSSTDTQYF. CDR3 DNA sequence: TGCGCCAGCTATTTACCCCTTTCGGCCGAACGGGACAACAGTAGCACAGATACGCAGTATTTT.

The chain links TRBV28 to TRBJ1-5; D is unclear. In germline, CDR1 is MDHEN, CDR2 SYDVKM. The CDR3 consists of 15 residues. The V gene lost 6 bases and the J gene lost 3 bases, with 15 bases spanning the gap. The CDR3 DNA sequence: TGTGCCAGCAGCCTCCCCCGAGGTACCAATCAGCCCCAGCATTTT. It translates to CASSLPRGTNQPQHF.

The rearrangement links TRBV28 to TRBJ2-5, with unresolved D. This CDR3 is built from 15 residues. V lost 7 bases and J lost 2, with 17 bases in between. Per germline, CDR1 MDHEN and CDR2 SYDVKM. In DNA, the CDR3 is TGTGCCAGCAATCGACACAAGGGATATCAAGAGACCCAGTACTTC. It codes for CASNRHKGYQETQYF.

CDR3 protein: CASNPAGRDGYTF. In DNA form, the CDR3 reads TGTGCCAGTAACCCAGCCGGAAGGGATGGCTACACCTTC. This chain connects TRBV19 to TRBJ1-2; D gene unclear. Germline CDR1 is LNHDA and CDR2 is SQIVND (reference sequence). V dropped 7 bases and J dropped 6 bases, with 15 bases sitting between them. This CDR3 contains 13 residues.

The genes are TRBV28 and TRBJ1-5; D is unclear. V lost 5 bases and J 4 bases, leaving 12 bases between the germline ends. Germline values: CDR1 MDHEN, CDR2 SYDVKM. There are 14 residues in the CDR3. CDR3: CASSLLALNQPQHF. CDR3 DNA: TGTGCCAGCAGTCTCCTGGCCCTTAATCAGCCCCAGCATTTT.

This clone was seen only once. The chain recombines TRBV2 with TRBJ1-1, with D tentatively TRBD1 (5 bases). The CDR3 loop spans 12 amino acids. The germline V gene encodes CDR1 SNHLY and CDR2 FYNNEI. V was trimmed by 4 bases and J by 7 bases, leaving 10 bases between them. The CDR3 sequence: CASSGDAYEAFF. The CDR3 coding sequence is TGTGCCAGCAGTGGGGACGCCTATGAAGCTTTCTTT.

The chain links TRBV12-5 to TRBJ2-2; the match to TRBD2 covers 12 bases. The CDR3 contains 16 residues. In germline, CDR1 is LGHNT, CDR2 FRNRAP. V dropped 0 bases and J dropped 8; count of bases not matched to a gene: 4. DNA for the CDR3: TGTGCTAGTGGTTTGGTCGGACTAGCGGGAAAAGGGGAGCTGTTTTTT. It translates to CASGLVGLAGKGELFF.

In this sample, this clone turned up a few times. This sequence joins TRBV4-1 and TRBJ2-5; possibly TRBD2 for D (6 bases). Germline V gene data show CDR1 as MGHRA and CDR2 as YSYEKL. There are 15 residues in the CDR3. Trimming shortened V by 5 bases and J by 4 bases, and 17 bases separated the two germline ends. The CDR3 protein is CASSSGPGGTETQYF. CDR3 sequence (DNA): TGCGCCAGCAGCAGCGGGCCCGGCGGGACAGAGACCCAGTACTTC.

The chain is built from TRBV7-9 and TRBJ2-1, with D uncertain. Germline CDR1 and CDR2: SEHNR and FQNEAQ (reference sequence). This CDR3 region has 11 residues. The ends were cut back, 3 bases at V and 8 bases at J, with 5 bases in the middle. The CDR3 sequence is CASSFLHEQFF. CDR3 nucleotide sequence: TGTGCCAGCAGCTTTTTGCATGAGCAGTTCTTC.

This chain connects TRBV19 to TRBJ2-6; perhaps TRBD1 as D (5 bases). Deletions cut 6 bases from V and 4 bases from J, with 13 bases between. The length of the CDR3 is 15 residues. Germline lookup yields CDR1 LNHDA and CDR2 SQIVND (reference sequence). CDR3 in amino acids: CASRYRQSGANVLTF. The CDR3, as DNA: TGTGCCAGTAGATACAGACAGTCGGGGGCCAACGTCCTGACTTTC.